This TCR beta chain was found in a study of blood T cell repertoires in COVID-19. The wider study: Samples came from the United States, Italy and Spain, spanning acute and convalescent COVID-19.

Libraries were prepared by immunoSEQ multiplex PCR; TCRdb keeps only in-frame clonotypes and omits some of them. The sample contains roughly 230,000 clones, around 82% of which appear only once. Per germline, CDR1 SGHRS and CDR2 YFSETQ. Trimming removed 9 bases from V and 4 bases from J, with 16 bases in between. The CDR3 has 13 residues. Participants spanned ages about 18 to 90 years and resided in about 24 US areas. What the recovered Cohort 3 donors had was two negative PCRs, clearance, or symptom resolution. The TCR was taken from a man aged 50 to 59 who had recovered from COVID-19. The rearrangement joins TRBV5-1 to TRBJ1-1, with D uncertain. Material: PBMCs or T cells enriched from blood (not recorded which). CDR3 loop: CATRNPRGTEAFF. For the CDR3, the DNA is TGCGCCACCAGGAATCCGCGGGGCACTGAAGCTTTCTTT.